This entry lists 16 T cell receptor beta chains sequenced from one sample in a study of PD-1 blockade in classical Hodgkin lymphoma. The time point was: cycle 4 day 1 (C4D1), after less than 7 weeks of nivolumab. In every patient, relapse followed autologous stem cell transplantation, while exposure to brentuximab vedotin differed. The table came from immunoSEQ multiplex PCR; TCRdb's copy has only in-frame clones and leaves some out. This sample has tens of thousands of clones, with 90% to 95% found just once. The sample in question was peripheral blood mononuclear cells (PBMCs), obtained before the fourth cycle of nivolumab. These receptors were taken from a human donor with classical Hodgkin lymphoma.

The chain has TRBV7-6 and TRBJ2-6; 10 bases line up with TRBD1. Germline assignment: CDR1 SGHVS and CDR2 FNYEAQ. There are 17 residues in the CDR3. The junction had 5 bases not matched to a gene; V was cut back by 6 bases and J by 0 bases. The CDR3 is CASRPGQGYSGANVLTF. The CDR3 bases are TGTGCCAGCAGGCCGGGACAGGGGTACTCTGGGGCCAACGTCCTGACTTTC.

The chain links TRBV6-5 to TRBJ2-7; D might be TRBD2 (6 bases). The V gene's germline CDR1 is MNHEY and CDR2 SVGAGI. The CDR3 sequence is 11 residues long. V shed 7 bases and J shed 4 bases, with 8 bases lying between them. CDR3 loop: CASNRGYEQYF. The CDR3 nucleotides read TGTGCCAGCAACCGGGGGTACGAGCAGTACTTC.

V and J are TRBV19 and TRBJ2-1; no clear D gene. CDR3 length: 13 amino acids. V was cut by 9 bases and J by 3 bases, with 12 bases left in between. The germline V gene encodes CDR1 LNHDA and CDR2 SQIVND (reference sequence). The CDR3 is CASASDHYNEQFF. CDR3 in DNA: TGTGCCAGCGCAAGCGACCACTACAATGAGCAGTTCTTC.

The chain couples TRBV9 to TRBJ2-1, with 8 nucleotides matching TRBD1. From germline, CDR1 is SGDLS and CDR2 YYNGEE. The junction had 5 bases not matched to a gene; V was cut back by 3 bases and J by 3 bases. CDR3 length: 15 residues. CDR3 bases: TGTGCCAGCAGCGCCCAGGGGGCCGACTACAATGAGCAGTTCTTC. It yields the protein CASSAQGADYNEQFF.

This clone was picked up one time. V is TRBV27 and J is TRBJ2-2, with D tentatively TRBD1 or TRBD2 (5 bases each). CDR3 length: 13 amino acids. V was cut by 3 bases and J by 6 bases, with 8 bases left in between. From germline, CDR1 is MNHEY and CDR2 SMNVEV (reference sequence). CDR3 loop: CASSLLGAGELFF. CDR3 bases: TGTGCCAGCAGTTTGCTGGGGGCCGGGGAGCTGTTTTTT.

The DNA of the CDR3 is TGTGCCAGCAGCTGGGAACGGGCCACCGGGGTCCACGAGCAGTACTTC. Translated: CASSWERATGVHEQYF. The V and J genes are TRBV7-9 and TRBJ2-7; maybe TRBD2 (5 bases). V was shortened by 4 bases and J by 5 bases, with 21 bases between the two germline ends. Germline CDR1 is SEHNR and CDR2 is FQNEAQ (reference sequence). The CDR3 totals 16 residues.

The chain carries TRBV7-8 and TRBJ2-1; no clear D. The length of the CDR3 is 15 residues. The ends were cut back, 0 bases at V and 6 bases at J, with 12 bases in the middle. Germline-derived CDR1 and CDR2 are SGHVS and FQNEAQ. CDR3 DNA sequence: TGTGCCAGCAGCTTAGCGAGAATTAGCTCCAATGAGCAGTTCTTC. Protein: CASSLARISSNEQFF.

The V call is TRBV27, the J call TRBJ1-1, with a tentative D call TRBD1 (6 bases). With 5 bases removed from V and 6 bases from J, the gap between germline ends came to 16 bases. This CDR3 comprises 14 residues. Germline loops: CDR1 MNHEY, CDR2 SMNVEV (reference sequence). CDR3 protein: CASSGGTIPSEAFF. In nucleotides, the CDR3 is TGTGCCAGCAGTGGGGGGACAATCCCCTCTGAAGCTTTCTTT.

V is TRBV5-6 and J is TRBJ2-7; TRBD1 matches 9 bases. Trimming removed 4 bases from V and 1 base from J; junction bases left unmatched: 3. CDR3 length: 14 amino acids. CDR1 and CDR2 from the germline V gene are SGHDT and YYEEEE. CDR3: CASSPGTGSYEQYF. CDR3 nucleotide sequence: TGTGCCAGCAGCCCCGGGACAGGGTCCTACGAGCAGTACTTC.

This clone appeared once. The V and J genes are TRBV5-4 and TRBJ2-3; 14 bases line up with TRBD2. V was pared by 4 bases and J by 0 bases, with 7 bases of the junction left unmatched. Germline V gives CDR1 SGHNT, CDR2 YYREEE (reference sequence). CDR3 size: 18 residues. CDR3 sequence (DNA): TGTGCCAGCAGCATAGGACTAGCGGGAGGAGCTAGCACAGATACGCAGTATTTT. This encodes CASSIGLAGGASTDTQYF.

The chain links TRBV27 to TRBJ2-3, with a tentative D call TRBD1 (6 bases). Per the germline V gene, CDR1 is MNHEY and CDR2 is SMNVEV (reference sequence). The V end was cut by 8 bases, the J end by 2 bases, with 14 bases between. This CDR3 comprises 14 residues. The CDR3 nucleotides are TGTGCCAGCGGTTGGACAGATCCCACAGATACGCAGTATTTT. Its protein product is CASGWTDPTDTQYF.

This clone was observed once. The rearrangement links TRBV6-1 to TRBJ2-7; D remains unclear. The CDR3 loop spans 15 amino acids. Looked up from germline, CDR1 is MNHNS and CDR2 is SASEGT. V was trimmed by 3 bases and J by 3 bases, leaving 15 bases between them. Here the CDR3 reads CASSDPPIAGYEQYF. The CDR3 coding sequence is TGTGCCAGCAGTGACCCCCCAATAGCCGGCTACGAGCAGTACTTC.

This clone was counted between two and nine times. J is TRBJ1-2 and V is TRBV6-5, with 7 bases fitting TRBD1. Germline-derived CDR1 and CDR2 are MNHEY and SVGAGI. Trimming at V came to 2 bases and at J to 4 bases, leaving 7 bases not matched to a gene. CDR3 length equals 15 residues. The CDR3 DNA reads TGTGCCAGCAGTTACCACGCCGACAGGGCCTATGGCTACACCTTC. It is translated as CASSYHADRAYGYTF.

The chain couples TRBV27 to TRBJ2-1, with D maybe TRBD2 (6 bases). This CDR3 has 13 residues. Germline V gene sequence: CDR1 MNHEY, CDR2 SMNVEV (reference sequence). Trimming shortened V by 6 bases and J by 10 bases, and 16 bases separated the two germline ends. The CDR3 protein is CASSLGGSVEQFF. The CDR3 bases are TGTGCCAGCAGCCTCGGGGGTTCTGTAGAGCAGTTCTTC.

The table lists this clone with a few counts. This chain links TRBV5-1 with TRBJ2-5; D is undetermined. CDR1 and CDR2 from the germline V gene are SGHRS and YFSETQ. The CDR3 extends over 14 amino acids. V lost 0 bases and J lost 2, with 8 bases in between. In DNA form, the CDR3 reads TGCGCCAGCAGCTTGGGTATGGTACAAGAGACCCAGTACTTC. This codes for CASSLGMVQETQYF. The variable domain in full, completed from reference TRBV5-1 and TRBJ2-5, reads KAGVTQTPRYLIKTRGQQVTLSCSPISGHRSVSWYQQTPGQGLQFLFEYFSETQRNKGNFPGRFSGRQFSNSRSEMNVSTLELGDSALYLCASSLGMVQETQYFGPGTRLLVL.

CDR3 sequence: CASSLTGAGIQYF. The CDR3 DNA is TGTGCCAGCAGTTTAACAGGGGCGGGCATTCAGTACTTC. The chain links TRBV27 to TRBJ2-4; 7 bases match TRBD1. Losses at the gene ends were 2 bases for V and 9 bases for J; bases not matched to a gene: 4. The CDR3 covers 13 residues. Germline assignment: CDR1 MNHEY and CDR2 SMNVEV (reference sequence).